This T cell receptor (beta chain) emerged from a study of blood T cell repertoires in COVID-19. Study-wide background: Some COVID-19 samples were acute and others convalescent; all came from the United States, Italy and Spain. Sources were T cells, B-cell-depleted T cells, or PBMCs; the material itself was cDNA or gDNA.

Original analysis: Cell counts per sample came from amplifying reference gene primers. Clones were read by immunoSEQ multiplex PCR, and TCRdb kept only the in-frame ones, dropping some. V, J and clone size are those of that table, while D and trimming were read from the DNA. The sample has around 120,000 clones, approximately 82% seen once. This TCR was sampled from a man in his 70s with active or convalescent COVID-19. The sequenced material came from peripheral blood.

The CDR3 loop reads CASNQRHLGNTEAFF. The CDR3 DNA is TGTGCCAGCAACCAACGGCACCTGGGCAACACTGAAGCTTTCTTT. The chain recombines TRBV5-6 with TRBJ1-1; D unclear. Germline CDR1 is SGHDT and CDR2 is YYEEEE. The CDR3 is 15 amino acids. V was trimmed by 6 bases and J by 2 bases, leaving 17 bases between them.